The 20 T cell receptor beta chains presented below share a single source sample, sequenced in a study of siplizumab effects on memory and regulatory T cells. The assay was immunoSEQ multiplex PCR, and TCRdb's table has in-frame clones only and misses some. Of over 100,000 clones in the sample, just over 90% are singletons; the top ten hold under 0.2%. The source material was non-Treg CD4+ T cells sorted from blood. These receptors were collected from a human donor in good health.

CDR3 nucleotide sequence: TGTGCCAGCTCACCCTATTACGAGGGGCGTCCCGACGAGCAGTACTTC. This translates into CASSPYYEGRPDEQYF. The V call is TRBV18, the J call TRBJ2-7, with D perhaps TRBD1 or TRBD2 (5 bases each). This CDR3 has 16 residues. Trimming removed 3 bases at V and 5 bases at J, with 20 bases between. In germline, CDR1 is KGHSH, CDR2 LQKENI.

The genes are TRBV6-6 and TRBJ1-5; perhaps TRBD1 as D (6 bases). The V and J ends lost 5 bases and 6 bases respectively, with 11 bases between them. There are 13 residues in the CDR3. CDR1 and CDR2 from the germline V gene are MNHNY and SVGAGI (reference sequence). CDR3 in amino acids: CASSTGTSQPQHF. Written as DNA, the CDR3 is TGTGCCAGCAGTACTGGGACAAGTCAGCCCCAGCATTTT.

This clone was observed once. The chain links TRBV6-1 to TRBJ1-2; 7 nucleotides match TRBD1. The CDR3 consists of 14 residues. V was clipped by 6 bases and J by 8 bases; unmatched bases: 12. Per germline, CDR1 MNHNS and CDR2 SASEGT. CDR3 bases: TGTGCCAGCAGGAGCCAAGGACAGGTGTGGGGCTACACCTTC. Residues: CASRSQGQVWGYTF.

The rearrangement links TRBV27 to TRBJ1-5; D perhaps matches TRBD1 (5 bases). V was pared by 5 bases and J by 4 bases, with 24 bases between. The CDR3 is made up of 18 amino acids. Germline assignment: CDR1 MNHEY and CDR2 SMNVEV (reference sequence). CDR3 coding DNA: TGTGCCAGCAGTCTGCTTAATGCCCTAGGGACTCCAAATCAGCCCCAGCATTTT. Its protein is CASSLLNALGTPNQPQHF.

Here the CDR3 DNA reads TGTGCCAGCTGCGGGACAGGACAAGATCAGCCCCAGCATTTT. This encodes CASCGTGQDQPQHF. V usage is TRBV18 and J usage is TRBJ1-5; 8 bases are shared with TRBD1. CDR3 length equals 14 residues. The V gene's germline CDR1 is KGHSH and CDR2 LQKENI. V shed 7 bases and J 5 bases; nucleotides not matched to a gene: 7. Combining the CDR3 with reference TRBV18 and TRBJ1-5 gives the whole variable domain NAGVMQNPRHLVRRRGQEARLRCSPMKGHSHVYWYRQLPEEGLKFMVYLQKENIIDESGMPKERFSAEFPKEGPSILRIQQVVRGDSAAYFCASCGTGQDQPQHFGDGTRLSIL.

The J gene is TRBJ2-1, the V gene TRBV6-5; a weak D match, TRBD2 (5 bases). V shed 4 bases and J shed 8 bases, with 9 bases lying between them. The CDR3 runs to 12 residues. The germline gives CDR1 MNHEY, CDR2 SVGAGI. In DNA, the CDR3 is TGTGCCAGCAGTTCGGAGGACGATGAGCAGTTCTTC. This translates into CASSSEDDEQFF.

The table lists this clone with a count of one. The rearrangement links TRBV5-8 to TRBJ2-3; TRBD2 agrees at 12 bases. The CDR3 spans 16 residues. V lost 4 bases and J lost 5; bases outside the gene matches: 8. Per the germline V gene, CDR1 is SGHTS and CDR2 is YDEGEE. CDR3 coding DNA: TGTGCCAGCAGCCCCGTCCTAGCGGGGGGGCAAGATACGCAGTATTTT. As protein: CASSPVLAGGQDTQYF.

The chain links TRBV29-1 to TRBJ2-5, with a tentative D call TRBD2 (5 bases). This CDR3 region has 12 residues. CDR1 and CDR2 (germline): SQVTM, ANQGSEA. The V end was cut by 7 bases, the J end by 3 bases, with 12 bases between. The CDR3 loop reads CSASQAEETQYF. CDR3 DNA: TGCAGCGCCAGCCAAGCGGAAGAGACCCAGTACTTC.

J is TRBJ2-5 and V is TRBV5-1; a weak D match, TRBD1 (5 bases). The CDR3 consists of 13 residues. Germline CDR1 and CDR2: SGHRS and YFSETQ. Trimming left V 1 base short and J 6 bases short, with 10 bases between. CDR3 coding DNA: TGCGCCAGCAGCTTGTTAGGGGAAAAGACCCAGTACTTC. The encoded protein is CASSLLGEKTQYF. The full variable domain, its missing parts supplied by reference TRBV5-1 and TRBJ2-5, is KAGVTQTPRYLIKTRGQQVTLSCSPISGHRSVSWYQQTPGQGLQFLFEYFSETQRNKGNFPGRFSGRQFSNSRSEMNVSTLELGDSALYLCASSLLGEKTQYFGPGTRLLVL.

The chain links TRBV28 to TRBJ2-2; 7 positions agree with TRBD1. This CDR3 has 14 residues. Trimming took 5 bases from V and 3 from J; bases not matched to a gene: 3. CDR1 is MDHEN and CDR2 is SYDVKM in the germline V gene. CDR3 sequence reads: CASSVGQHTGELFF. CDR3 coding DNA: TGTGCCAGCAGTGTGGGACAGCACACCGGGGAGCTGTTTTTT.

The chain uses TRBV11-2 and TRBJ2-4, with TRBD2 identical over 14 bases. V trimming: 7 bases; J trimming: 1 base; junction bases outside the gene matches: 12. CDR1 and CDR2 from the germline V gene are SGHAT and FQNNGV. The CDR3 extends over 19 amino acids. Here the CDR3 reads CASTHGTSGGNAAKNIQYF. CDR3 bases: TGTGCCAGCACCCACGGGACTAGCGGGGGTAACGCGGCCAAAAACATTCAGTACTTC.

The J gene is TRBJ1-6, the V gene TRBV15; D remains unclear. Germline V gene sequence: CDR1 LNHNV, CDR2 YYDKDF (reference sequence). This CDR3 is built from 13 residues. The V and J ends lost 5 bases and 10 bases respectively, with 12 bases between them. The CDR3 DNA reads TGTGCCACCAGCGCCCGACTGGAATCACCCCTCCACTTT. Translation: CATSARLESPLHF.

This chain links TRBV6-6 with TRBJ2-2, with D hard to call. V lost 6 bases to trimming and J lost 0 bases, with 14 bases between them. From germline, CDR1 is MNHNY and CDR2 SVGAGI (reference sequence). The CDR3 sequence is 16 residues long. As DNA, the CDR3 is TGTGCCAGCAGCCCGGCCATGGCTCCGAACACCGGGGAGCTGTTTTTT. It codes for CASSPAMAPNTGELFF.

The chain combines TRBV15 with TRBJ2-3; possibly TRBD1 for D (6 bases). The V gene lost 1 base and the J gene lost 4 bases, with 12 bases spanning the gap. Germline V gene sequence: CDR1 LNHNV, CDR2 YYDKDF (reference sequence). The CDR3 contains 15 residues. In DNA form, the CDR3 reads TGTGCCACCAGCAGAGTACAGGGAAGCCCAGATACGCAGTATTTT. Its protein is CATSRVQGSPDTQYF.

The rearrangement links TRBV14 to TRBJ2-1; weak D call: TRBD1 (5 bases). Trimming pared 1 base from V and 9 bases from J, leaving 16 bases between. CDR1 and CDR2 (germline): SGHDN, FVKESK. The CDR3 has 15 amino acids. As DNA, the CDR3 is TGTGCCAGCAGCCAAGTGAGGTACAGGCCGATTGAGCAGTTCTTC. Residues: CASSQVRYRPIEQFF. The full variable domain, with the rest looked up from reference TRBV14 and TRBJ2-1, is EAGVTQFPSHSVIEKGQTVTLRCDPISGHDNLYWYRRVMGKEIKFLLHFVKESKQDESGMPNNRFLAERTGGTYSTLKVQPAELEDSGVYFCASSQVRYRPIEQFFGPGTRLTVL.

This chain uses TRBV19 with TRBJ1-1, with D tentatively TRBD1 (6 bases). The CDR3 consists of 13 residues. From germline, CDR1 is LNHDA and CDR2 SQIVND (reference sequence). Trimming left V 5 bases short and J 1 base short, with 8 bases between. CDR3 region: CASSEQGNTEAFF. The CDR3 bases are TGTGCCAGTAGTGAACAGGGGAACACTGAAGCTTTCTTT.

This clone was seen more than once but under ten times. The CDR3 loop reads CASSPVTGTDSPLHF. In DNA form, the CDR3 reads TGTGCCAGCAGTCCTGTAACAGGGACGGACTCACCCCTCCACTTT. The gene calls are TRBV6-6 and TRBJ1-6; perhaps TRBD1 as D (6 bases). Trimming took 5 bases from V and 10 from J, leaving 18 bases between them. The CDR3 covers 15 residues. CDR1 and CDR2 (germline): MNHNY, SVGAGI (reference sequence).

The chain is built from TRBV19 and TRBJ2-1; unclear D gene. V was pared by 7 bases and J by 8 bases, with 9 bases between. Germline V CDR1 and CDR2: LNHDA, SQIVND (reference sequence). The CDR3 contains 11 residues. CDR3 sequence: CASTLGYEQFF. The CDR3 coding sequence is TGTGCCAGTACCTTAGGATATGAGCAGTTCTTC.

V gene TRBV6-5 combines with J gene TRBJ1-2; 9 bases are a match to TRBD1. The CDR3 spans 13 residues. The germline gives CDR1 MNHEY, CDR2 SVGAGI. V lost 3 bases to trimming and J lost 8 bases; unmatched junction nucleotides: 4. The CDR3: CASSYRTGEGYTF. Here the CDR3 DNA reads TGTGCCAGCAGTTATAGGACAGGGGAGGGCTACACCTTC.

The CDR3 loop reads CAWSVLQGGGYTF. The CDR3 DNA reads as TGTGCCTGGAGTGTATTACAGGGGGGTGGCTACACCTTC. The V and J genes are TRBV30 and TRBJ1-2; 8 bases line up with TRBD1. With 0 bases clipped from V and 7 bases from J, the junction kept 4 bases outside the gene matches. Per the germline V gene, CDR1 is GTSNPN and CDR2 is SVGIG (reference sequence). The CDR3 runs 13 residues.